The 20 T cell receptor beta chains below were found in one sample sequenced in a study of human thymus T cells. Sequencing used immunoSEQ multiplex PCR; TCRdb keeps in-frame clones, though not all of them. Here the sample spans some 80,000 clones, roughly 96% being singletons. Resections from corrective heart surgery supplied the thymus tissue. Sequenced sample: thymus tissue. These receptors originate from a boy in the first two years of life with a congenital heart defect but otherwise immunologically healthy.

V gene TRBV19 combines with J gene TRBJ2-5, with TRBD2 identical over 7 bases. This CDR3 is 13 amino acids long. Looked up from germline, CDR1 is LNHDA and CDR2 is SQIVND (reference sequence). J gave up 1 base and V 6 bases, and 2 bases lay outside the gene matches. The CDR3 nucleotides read TGTGCCAGTAGGGGAGGGATCCAAGAGACCCAGTACTTC. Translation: CASRGGIQETQYF.

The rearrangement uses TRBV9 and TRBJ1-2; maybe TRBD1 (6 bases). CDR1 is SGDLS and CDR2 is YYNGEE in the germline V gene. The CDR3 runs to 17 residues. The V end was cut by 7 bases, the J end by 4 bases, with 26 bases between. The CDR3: CASAGSKGATGRYGYTF. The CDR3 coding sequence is TGTGCCAGCGCCGGGAGTAAAGGAGCGACAGGACGCTATGGCTACACCTTC.

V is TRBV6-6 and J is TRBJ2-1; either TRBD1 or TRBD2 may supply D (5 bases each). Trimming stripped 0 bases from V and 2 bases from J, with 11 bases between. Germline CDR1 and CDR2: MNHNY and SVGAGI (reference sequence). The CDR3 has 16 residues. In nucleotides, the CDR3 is TGTGCCAGCAGTTACTCGGGGGTTCTCGCCTACAATGAGCAGTTCTTC. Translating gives CASSYSGVLAYNEQFF.

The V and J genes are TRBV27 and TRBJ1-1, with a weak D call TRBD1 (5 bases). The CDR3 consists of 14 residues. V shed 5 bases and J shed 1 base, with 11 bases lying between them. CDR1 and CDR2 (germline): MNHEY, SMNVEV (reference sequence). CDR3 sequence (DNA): TGTGCCAGCAGTGCTGGGGCGACGAACACTGAAGCTTTCTTT. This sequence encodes CASSAGATNTEAFF.

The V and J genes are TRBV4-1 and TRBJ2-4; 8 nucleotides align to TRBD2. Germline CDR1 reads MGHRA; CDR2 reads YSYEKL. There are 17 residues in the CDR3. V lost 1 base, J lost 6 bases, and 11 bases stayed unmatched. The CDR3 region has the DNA TGCGCCAGCAGCCAAGTGGCGGGAGGTCAGAGCGGAAACATTCAGTACTTC. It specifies CASSQVAGGQSGNIQYF.

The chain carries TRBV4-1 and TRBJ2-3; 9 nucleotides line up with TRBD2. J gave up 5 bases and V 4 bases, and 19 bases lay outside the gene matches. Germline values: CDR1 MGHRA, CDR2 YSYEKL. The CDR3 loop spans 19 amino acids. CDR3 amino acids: CASSLGRPPRGGNRDTQYF. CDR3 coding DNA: TGCGCCAGCAGCCTGGGCCGGCCTCCGCGGGGGGGCAATCGAGATACGCAGTATTTT.

The DNA for the CDR3 is TGCGCCAGCAGCCAAGATGGAACGCGGACACGACCCTACGAGCAGTACTTC. As protein: CASSQDGTRTRPYEQYF. The rearrangement links TRBV4-3 to TRBJ2-7, with D perhaps matching TRBD1 (5 bases). The V end lost 0 bases, the J end lost 2 bases, and 17 bases lay between the germline ends. Germline V lookup: CDR1 LGHNA, CDR2 YSLEER. CDR3 length: 17 residues.

CDR3 coding DNA: TGTGCCAGCAGTCATCCCGCCGGGACACCCTCCCAGGGTGAGCAGTTCTTC. As protein: CASSHPAGTPSQGEQFF. The chain carries TRBV27 and TRBJ2-1, with D possibly TRBD1 on 6 matching bases. Deletions cut 5 bases from V and 9 bases from J, with 26 bases between. The germline gives CDR1 MNHEY, CDR2 SMNVEV (reference sequence). The CDR3 loop spans 17 amino acids.

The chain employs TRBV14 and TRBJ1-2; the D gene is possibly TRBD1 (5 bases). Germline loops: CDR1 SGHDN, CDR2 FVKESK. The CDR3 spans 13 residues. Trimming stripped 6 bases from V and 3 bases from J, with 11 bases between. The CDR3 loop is CASSHQGDYGYTF. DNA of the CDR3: TGTGCCAGCAGTCACCAGGGAGACTATGGCTACACCTTC.

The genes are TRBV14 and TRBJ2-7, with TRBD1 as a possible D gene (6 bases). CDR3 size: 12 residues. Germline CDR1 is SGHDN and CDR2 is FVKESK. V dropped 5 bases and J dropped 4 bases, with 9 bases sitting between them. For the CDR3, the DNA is TGTGCCAGCAGCGGGGGCCGATACGAGCAGTACTTC. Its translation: CASSGGRYEQYF.

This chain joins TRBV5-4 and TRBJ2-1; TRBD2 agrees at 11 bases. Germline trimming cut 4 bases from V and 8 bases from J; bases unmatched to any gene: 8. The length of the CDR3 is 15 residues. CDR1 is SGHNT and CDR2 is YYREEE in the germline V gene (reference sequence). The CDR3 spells CASSLIAGGRDEQFF. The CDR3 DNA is TGTGCCAGCAGCCTTATAGCGGGGGGGAGGGATGAGCAGTTCTTC. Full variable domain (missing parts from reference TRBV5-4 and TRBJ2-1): ETGVTQSPTHLIKTRGQQVTLRCSSQSGHNTVSWYQQALGQGPQFIFQYYREEENGRGNFPPRFSGLQFPNYSSELNVNALELDDSALYLCASSLIAGGRDEQFFGPGTRLTVL.

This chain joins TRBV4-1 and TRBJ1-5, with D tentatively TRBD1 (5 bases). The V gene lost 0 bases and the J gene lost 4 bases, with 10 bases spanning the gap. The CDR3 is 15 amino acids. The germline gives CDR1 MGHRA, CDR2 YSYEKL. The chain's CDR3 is CASSQDAWGNQPQHF. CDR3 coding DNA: TGCGCCAGCAGCCAAGACGCGTGGGGGAATCAGCCCCAGCATTTT.

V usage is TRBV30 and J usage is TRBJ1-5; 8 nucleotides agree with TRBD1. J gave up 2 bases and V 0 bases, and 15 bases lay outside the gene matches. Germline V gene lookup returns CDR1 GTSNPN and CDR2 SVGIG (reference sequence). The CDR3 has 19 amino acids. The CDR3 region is CAWSVPATRTGIGNQPQHF. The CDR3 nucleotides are TGTGCCTGGAGTGTACCGGCGACGCGGACAGGGATCGGCAATCAGCCCCAGCATTTT. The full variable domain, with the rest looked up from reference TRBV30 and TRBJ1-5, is SQTIHQWPATLVQPVGSPLSLECTVEGTSNPNLYWYRQAAGRGLQLLFYSVGIGQISSEVPQNLSASRPQDRQFILSSKKLLLSDSGFYLCAWSVPATRTGIGNQPQHFGDGTRLSIL.

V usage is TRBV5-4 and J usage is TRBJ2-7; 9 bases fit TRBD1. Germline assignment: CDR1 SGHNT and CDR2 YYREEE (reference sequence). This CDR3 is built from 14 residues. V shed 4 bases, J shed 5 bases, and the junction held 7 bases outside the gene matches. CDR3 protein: CASSLGQGPDEQYF. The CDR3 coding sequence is TGTGCCAGCAGCCTGGGACAGGGACCCGACGAGCAGTACTTC.

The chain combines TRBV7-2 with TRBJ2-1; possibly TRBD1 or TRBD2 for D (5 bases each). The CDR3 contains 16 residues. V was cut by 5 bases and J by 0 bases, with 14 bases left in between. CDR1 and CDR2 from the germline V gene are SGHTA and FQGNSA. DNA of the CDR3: TGTGCCAGCAGCCCCCGATTCGGGGCCTCCTACAATGAGCAGTTCTTC. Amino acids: CASSPRFGASYNEQFF.

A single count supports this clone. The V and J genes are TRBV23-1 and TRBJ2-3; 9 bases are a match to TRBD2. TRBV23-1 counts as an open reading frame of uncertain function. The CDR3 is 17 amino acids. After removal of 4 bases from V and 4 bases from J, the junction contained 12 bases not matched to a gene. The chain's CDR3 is CASSLRSDSGRPDTQYF. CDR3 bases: TGCGCCAGCAGTCTTCGGTCGGATAGCGGGAGACCAGATACGCAGTATTTT.

The CDR3 sequence: CASSLGQRSSGANVLTF. In nucleotides, the CDR3 is TGTGCCAGCAGCTTGGGACAGCGAAGCTCTGGGGCCAACGTCCTGACTTTC. The J gene is TRBJ2-6, the V gene TRBV7-6; TRBD1 agrees at 7 bases. Germline V CDR1 and CDR2: SGHVS, FNYEAQ. Trimming cost V 3 bases and J 0 bases; bases outside gene matches: 5. The CDR3 spans 17 residues.

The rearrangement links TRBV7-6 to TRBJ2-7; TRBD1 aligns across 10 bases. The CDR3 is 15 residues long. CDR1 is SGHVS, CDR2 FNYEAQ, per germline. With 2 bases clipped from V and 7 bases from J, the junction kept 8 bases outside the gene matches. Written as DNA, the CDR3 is TGTGCCAGCAGCTTAAGAGGGACAGGGGTGCAAGAGCAGTACTTC. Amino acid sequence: CASSLRGTGVQEQYF.

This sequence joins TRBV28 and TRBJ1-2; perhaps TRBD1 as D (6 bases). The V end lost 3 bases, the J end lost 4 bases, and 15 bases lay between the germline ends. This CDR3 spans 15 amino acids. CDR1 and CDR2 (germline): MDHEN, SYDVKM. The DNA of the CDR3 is TGTGCCAGCAGTTTGCGTGCCGGGACACCCTATGGCTACACCTTC. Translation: CASSLRAGTPYGYTF.

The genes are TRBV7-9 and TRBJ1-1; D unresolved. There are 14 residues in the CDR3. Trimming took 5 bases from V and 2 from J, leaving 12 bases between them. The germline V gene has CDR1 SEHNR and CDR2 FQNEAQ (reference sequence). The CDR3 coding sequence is TGTGCCAGCAGCCATGTGGGCAGAAACACTGAAGCTTTCTTT. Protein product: CASSHVGRNTEAFF.